This T cell receptor beta chain came from a study of cytomegalovirus exposure and HLA in healthy donors. Study details: Earlier findings included roughly 100 million unique TCR beta sequences obtained from 150 million to 200 million T cells.

13 Jbeta primers and 60 Vbeta primers were used for the PCR. Repertoires were generated with immunoSEQ multiplex PCR, while TCRdb's copy carries only in-frame clones and drops some. This sample's clone table lists 130,000 to 150,000 clones. This CDR3 is 14 amino acids long. CDR1 and CDR2 (germline): LNHDA, SQIVND (reference sequence). The trim removed 5 bases at V and 4 bases at J, leaving 7 bases unmatched. V usage is TRBV19 and J usage is TRBJ2-7, with 8 nucleotides matching TRBD2. This clonotype was obtained from a male donor in good health and CMV-seronegative. The sample was PBMCs. DNA of the CDR3: TGTGCCAGTAGTTCATCGGCTAGCGGGTACGAGCAGTACTTC. Translated: CASSSSASGYEQYF. The full variable domain, in which reference TRBV19 and TRBJ2-7 provide the parts outside the CDR3, is DGGITQSPKYLFRKEGQNVTLSCEQNLNHDAMYWYRQDPGQGLRLIYYSQIVNDFQKGDIAEGYSVSREKKESFPLTVTSAQKNPTAFYLCASSSSASGYEQYFGPGTRLTVT.